The rows below give T cell receptor beta chains drawn from one sample of a study of blood T cell repertoires in COVID-19. This table comes from immunoSEQ multiplex PCR, and its TCRdb copy is limited to in-frame clones, with some not included. The profile shows more than 200,000 clones, around 84% of them singletons. The sample taken for sequencing was PBMCs or T cells enriched from blood (not recorded which). Every receptor here comes from a woman between 45 and 65 years old who had recovered from COVID-19. Both conserved end residues are part of each CDR3. Fields, in order: J gene, V gene, CDR3 protein.

j_call: TRBJ2-5
v_call: TRBV18
cdr3_aa: CASSQTSGSPETQYF

j_call: TRBJ2-7
v_call: TRBV21-1
cdr3_aa: CASTFPPLSSYEQYF

j_call: TRBJ1-3
v_call: TRBV7-2
cdr3_aa: CASSLSWGGRVGNTIYF

j_call: TRBJ1-4
v_call: TRBV2
cdr3_aa: CASNRDRGGEKLFF

j_call: TRBJ2-5
v_call: TRBV2
cdr3_aa: CASTPAGGPTQYF

j_call: TRBJ1-4
v_call: TRBV5-1
cdr3_aa: CASSYNGQQEKLFF

j_call: TRBJ2-3
v_call: TRBV5-4
cdr3_aa: CASSSMTSGISTDTQYF

j_call: TRBJ2-1
v_call: TRBV7-9
cdr3_aa: CASSRPGLAISEQFF

j_call: TRBJ1-4
v_call: TRBV11-2
cdr3_aa: CASRSLGQRNEKLFF

j_call: TRBJ2-2
v_call: TRBV13
cdr3_aa: CASSMGRTGNTGELFF

j_call: TRBJ2-7
v_call: TRBV28
cdr3_aa: CASSSGLTYEQYF

j_call: TRBJ2-7
v_call: TRBV18
cdr3_aa: CASSPPGMYEQYF

j_call: TRBJ2-2
v_call: TRBV7-8
cdr3_aa: CASSLGQPTNTGELFF

j_call: TRBJ1-2
v_call: TRBV7-9
cdr3_aa: CASSLVYDREVHGYTF

j_call: TRBJ2-7
v_call: TRBV28
cdr3_aa: CASSSPGREVYEQYF

j_call: TRBJ2-7
v_call: TRBV5-1
cdr3_aa: CASSAGLAAYEQYF

j_call: TRBJ2-5
v_call: TRBV19
cdr3_aa: CASSTNRGFPSRETQYF

j_call: TRBJ1-1
v_call: TRBV5-1
cdr3_aa: CASSSAGAHTEAFF

j_call: TRBJ1-1
v_call: TRBV5-4
cdr3_aa: CASRGRGQNTEAFF

j_call: TRBJ2-1
v_call: TRBV10-1
cdr3_aa: CASMRYNEQFF

j_call: TRBJ1-1
v_call: TRBV5-1
cdr3_aa: CASSTQTVGTEAFF

j_call: TRBJ2-2
v_call: TRBV3-1/TRBV3-2
cdr3_aa: CASSPWGLAGGPGELFF

j_call: TRBJ1-1
v_call: TRBV5-1
cdr3_aa: CASSPGTGVTEAFF

j_call: TRBJ1-1
v_call: TRBV3-1/TRBV3-2
cdr3_aa: CASSLMGGGTEAFF

j_call: TRBJ1-1
v_call: TRBV30
cdr3_aa: CAWSGDRGETEAFF

j_call: TRBJ2-3
v_call: TRBV5-1
cdr3_aa: CASRQGTDTQYF

j_call: TRBJ2-7
v_call: TRBV5-1
cdr3_aa: CASRLAGVTNEQYF

j_call: TRBJ2-3
v_call: TRBV27
cdr3_aa: CASSFTGWGTDTQYF

j_call: TRBJ1-5
v_call: TRBV18
cdr3_aa: CASSPISGGKNSNQPQHF

j_call: TRBJ2-3
v_call: TRBV5-1
cdr3_aa: CASSPGTGGTDTQYF

j_call: TRBJ1-2
v_call: TRBV6-5
cdr3_aa: CASSPTDTSYGYTF

j_call: TRBJ2-3
v_call: TRBV30
cdr3_aa: CAWNQGTDTQYF

j_call: TRBJ1-1
v_call: TRBV7-9
cdr3_aa: CASSSRQNTEAFF

j_call: TRBJ1-3
v_call: TRBV19
cdr3_aa: CASSISGVGNTIYF

j_call: TRBJ1-5
v_call: TRBV3-1/TRBV3-2
cdr3_aa: CASSQDRDRVFGSQPQHF

j_call: TRBJ1-4
v_call: TRBV29-1
cdr3_aa: CSVRTGSYEKLFF

j_call: TRBJ2-7
v_call: TRBV10-3
cdr3_aa: CAISSGAGPIYEQYF

j_call: TRBJ2-3
v_call: TRBV11-2
cdr3_aa: CASSLDLGGAARTDTQYF

j_call: TRBJ1-1
v_call: TRBV11-3
cdr3_aa: CASSSNQNTEAFF

j_call: TRBJ1-5
v_call: TRBV27
cdr3_aa: CASSSKGQGGGPQHF

j_call: TRBJ1-3
v_call: TRBV4-2
cdr3_aa: CASSQARQGVGNTIYF

j_call: TRBJ1-4
v_call: TRBV7-6
cdr3_aa: CASSFRANEKLFF

j_call: TRBJ2-7
v_call: TRBV7-2
cdr3_aa: CASSLEVAGGYEQYF

j_call: TRBJ1-5
v_call: TRBV28
cdr3_aa: CASSSYSNQPQHF

j_call: TRBJ2-5
v_call: TRBV7-9
cdr3_aa: CASSTTRTRRAETQYF

j_call: TRBJ2-1
v_call: TRBV5-1
cdr3_aa: CASSLVGGRYNEQFF

j_call: TRBJ2-1
v_call: TRBV4-2
cdr3_aa: CASSQEDLGGRYNEQFF

j_call: TRBJ1-3
v_call: TRBV19
cdr3_aa: CASSPWTGPLPGNTIYF

j_call: TRBJ2-3
v_call: TRBV7-6
cdr3_aa: CASSLGAGGGVATDTQYF